The source of this TCR beta chain is a study of T cell responses to AZD1222 COVID-19 vaccine. Overall study results and limits: Just a handful of people given AZD1222 tested seropositive at baseline. Increases in Spike-specific TCR breadth and depth were seen after two AZD1222 doses.

Clones were sequenced by immunoSEQ multiplex PCR, and TCRdb holds only the in-frame ones, with some missing. The table has under 150,000 clones, around 90% seen once. V lost 3 bases, J lost 5 bases, and 8 bases stayed unmatched. Germline assignment: CDR1 LNHDA and CDR2 SQIVND (reference sequence). There are 15 residues in the CDR3. With respect to this clone: Its specificity is unknown.

The TCR comes from an adult in good health. The genes are TRBV19 and TRBJ1-1, with 8 bases aligning to TRBD1. Sequenced here: peripheral blood, sampled on day 0 of AZD1222 vaccination. CDR3 bases: TGTGCCAGTAGTATCCAGGGGGCGAGGGGGACTGAAGCTTTCTTT. Its protein is CASSIQGARGTEAFF. The variable domain in full, completed from reference TRBV19 and TRBJ1-1, reads DGGITQSPKYLFRKEGQNVTLSCEQNLNHDAMYWYRQDPGQGLRLIYYSQIVNDFQKGDIAEGYSVSREKKESFPLTVTSAQKNPTAFYLCASSIQGARGTEAFFGQGTRLTVV.